This TCR beta chain was captured by sequencing in a study of sequential checkpoint blockade in melanoma. Study-level background: About two dozen patients had tumor biopsies before treatment and at week 13.

Germline CDR1 SNHLY, CDR2 FYNNEI. Losses at the gene ends were 9 bases for V and 2 bases for J; bases not matched to a gene: 21. The CDR3 has 19 residues. Treatment described: randomized to nivolumab then ipilimumab (arm A) or the reverse (arm B). DNA-damaging chemotherapy had not been given to any patient beforehand. This clone appeared a few times. Its antigen is currently unknown. Generated by immunoSEQ multiplex PCR, the TCRdb table keeps only in-frame clones and is missing some. Among tens of thousands of clones, 27% were seen once, and the ten largest hold approximately 6.7%. General study points: Pretreatment TIL clonality tracked with response in the nivolumab-first arm.

This sequence joins TRBV2 and TRBJ2-2; 7 nucleotides align to TRBD1. This TCR was recovered from a human donor with melanoma. Sequences were derived from tumor tissue (inferred from file names), sampled from a patient given nivolumab and ipilimumab in sequence. Written as DNA, the CDR3 is TGTGCCAGGTCAAGATATGTAAATACAGGGGTAGATAACACCGGGGAGCTGTTTTTT. It specifies CARSRYVNTGVDNTGELFF.